The 21 T cell receptor beta chains reported below all come from one sample, sequenced in a study of post-analysis software for immune sequencing data. No antigen has been identified for these receptors. Findings and limits, study-wide: TRBV5-6, TRBV5-1 and TRBV20-1 were among roughly 5 TRBV segments more frequent in patients than controls.

cDNA libraries of TCR beta carried unique molecular identifiers. TCRdb reprocessed the PCR reads with MiXCR, giving one entry per CDR3 protein. The repertoire consists of hundreds of thousands of distinct CDR3 sequences, with approximately 50% occurring once and the leading ten covering 4.6%. Sequencing was done on a sample of blood. Receptor source: a girl under 18 with multiple sclerosis.

The CDR3: CASSYIGGAPDGYTF. The CDR3 nucleotides read TGTGCCAGCAGTTACATAGGGGGCGCGCCTGATGGCTACACCTTC. The rearrangement uses TRBV6-5 and TRBJ1-2; TRBD1 matches at 7 bases. The germline V gene has CDR1 MNHEY and CDR2 SVGAGI. V lost 2 bases, J lost 6 bases, and 9 bases stayed unmatched. The CDR3 runs to 15 residues.

V gene TRBV7-2 combines with J gene TRBJ1-2; D remains unclear. Trimming took off 2 bases at V and 7 bases at J, with 8 bases between the two ends. Germline V CDR1 and CDR2: SGHTA, FQGNSA. This CDR3 has 12 residues. CDR3 region: CASSLRDCGYTF. The CDR3 nucleotides are TGTGCCAGCAGCTTACGTGACTGTGGCTACACCTTC.

V is TRBV29-1 and J is TRBJ1-2; 10 nucleotides match TRBD1. Germline CDR1 SQVTM, CDR2 ANQGSEA. V shed 8 bases, J shed 4 bases, and the junction held 13 bases outside the gene matches. CDR3 length: 15 amino acids. The CDR3 reads CSITDRGASIYGYTF. Here the CDR3 DNA reads TGCAGCATCACGGACAGGGGGGCCTCGATCTATGGCTACACCTTC.

The chain links TRBV6-2 or TRBV6-3 to TRBJ2-7; 8 nucleotides agree with TRBD2. Trimming took 7 bases from V and 0 from J; bases not matched to a gene: 23. The length of the CDR3 is 20 residues. CDR1 MNHEY and CDR2 SVGEGT come from the germline V gene. CDR3 sequence reads: CASNPQPALAGLPSSYEQYF. The CDR3 DNA sequence: TGTGCCAGCAACCCCCAACCGGCTCTAGCGGGTCTTCCCAGCTCCTACGAGCAGTACTTC.

The chain joins TRBV12-3 or TRBV12-4 to TRBJ2-7; no definite D call. The CDR3 runs 14 residues. The V gene lost 3 bases and the J gene lost 3 bases, with 12 bases spanning the gap. Written as DNA, the CDR3 is TGTGCCAGCAGTTTTGGTGGGCTACACTACGAGCAGTACTTC. Translation gives CASSFGGLHYEQYF.

DNA for the CDR3: TGTGCCAGCACGATAGCGGGAATTGGCGAGCAGTACTTC. Amino acid sequence: CASTIAGIGEQYF. The J gene is TRBJ2-7, the V gene TRBV12-3 or TRBV12-4; 8 bases align to TRBD2. The CDR3 extends over 13 amino acids. V dropped 7 bases and J dropped 6; count of bases not matched to a gene: 8.

The V and J genes are TRBV5-5 and TRBJ2-5; D is undetermined. The J call may not be correct, given that the DNA end is closer to TRBJ2-7. This CDR3 region has 13 residues. CDR1 SGHKS and CDR2 YYEKEE come from the germline V gene (reference sequence). The CDR3: CASSSTMNYEQYF. As DNA, the CDR3 is TGTGCCAGCAGCTCGACCATGAACTACGAGCAGTACTTC.

This clonotype was observed a handful of times. The chain recombines TRBV5-6 with TRBJ2-7; possible D gene TRBD1, 6 bases. Germline V CDR1 and CDR2: SGHDT, YYEEEE. Trimming pared 1 base from V and 6 bases from J, leaving 20 bases between. This CDR3 contains 16 residues. The CDR3 here is CASSLRAGTKRGEQYF. CDR3 DNA: TGTGCCAGCAGCTTGAGGGCCGGGACAAAGAGGGGCGAGCAGTACTTC.

In this sample, this clonotype turned up a few times. V usage is TRBV29-1 and J usage is TRBJ1-1, with unresolved D. With 5 bases removed from V and 1 base from J, the gap between germline ends came to 5 bases. The CDR3 spans 11 residues. CDR1 SQVTM and CDR2 ANQGSEA come from the germline V gene. The CDR3 protein is CSVRQNTEAFF. In nucleotides, the CDR3 is TGCAGCGTTCGCCAGAACACTGAAGCTTTCTTT.

The chain employs TRBV29-1 and TRBJ1-1; 9 bases line up with TRBD1. The CDR3 consists of 13 residues. Germline trimming cut 7 bases from V and 3 bases from J; bases unmatched to any gene: 6. Germline V gives CDR1 SQVTM, CDR2 ANQGSEA. CDR3 nucleotides: TGCAGCGCCCCCGGGACAGGGTACACTGAAGCTTTCTTT. It codes for CSAPGTGYTEAFF.

The rearrangement links TRBV20-1 to TRBJ2-1, with D perhaps TRBD1 (6 bases). V was trimmed by 3 bases and J by 0 bases, leaving 15 bases between them. Germline CDR1 reads DFQATT; CDR2 reads SNEGSKA (reference sequence). CDR3 size: 16 residues. The chain's CDR3 is CSASPTGQSSYNEQFF. CDR3 bases: TGCAGTGCTAGTCCGACAGGCCAAAGCTCCTACAATGAGCAGTTCTTC.

This chain connects TRBV2 to TRBJ2-1; 11 nucleotides match TRBD2. This CDR3 has 15 amino acids. The junction had 2 bases not matched to a gene; V was cut back by 2 bases and J by 5 bases. CDR1 is SNHLY and CDR2 is FYNNEI in the germline V gene. Here the CDR3 reads CASSETSGGNNEQFF. In DNA, the CDR3 is TGTGCCAGCAGTGAAACTAGCGGGGGCAACAATGAGCAGTTCTTC.

J is TRBJ2-7 and V is TRBV3-1, with D unresolved. Germline-derived CDR1 and CDR2 are LGHDT and YNNKEL (reference sequence). The CDR3 sequence is 14 residues long. The V gene lost 1 base and the J gene lost 2 bases, with 9 bases spanning the gap. The CDR3 sequence: CASSQGSRAYEQYF. CDR3 sequence (DNA): TGTGCCAGCAGCCAAGGGTCCAGAGCCTACGAGCAGTACTTC.

J is TRBJ2-1 and V is TRBV9; D remains ambiguous. The V gene's germline CDR1 is SGDLS and CDR2 YYNGEE. V was trimmed by 2 bases and J by 4 bases, leaving 16 bases between them. This CDR3 contains 16 residues. The CDR3 DNA sequence: TGTGCCAGCAGCGTTCTGGGTAGCCCCCTTTACAATGAGCAGTTCTTC. This translates into CASSVLGSPLYNEQFF.

A few counts support this clonotype. Sequence at one end of the junction differs from germline and may be a read error. The chain carries TRBV10-3 and TRBJ2-4; TRBD2 is a possible D gene (5 bases). The CDR3 runs 12 residues. CDR1 is ENHRY and CDR2 is SYGVKD in the germline V gene. CDR3 in amino acids: CAMFLAKNIQDF. CDR3 sequence (DNA): TGTGCCATGTTCCTAGCCAAAAACATTCAGGACTTC.

In nucleotides, the CDR3 is TGTGCCAGCAGAGGGCGGCTAGCGGGGACCCTTGAGCTGTTTTTT. Amino acid sequence: CASRGRLAGTLELFF. The V gene is TRBV2, the J gene TRBJ2-2; 9 bases are a match to TRBD2. Germline V CDR1 and CDR2: SNHLY, FYNNEI. The V and J ends lost 6 bases and 11 bases, in that order; junction bases with no gene match: 13. This CDR3 comprises 15 residues.

The chain is built from TRBV7-2 and TRBJ2-7; D gene uncertain. Germline CDR1 reads SGHTA; CDR2 reads FQGNSA. This CDR3 region has 14 residues. The V gene lost 1 base and the J gene lost 2 bases, with 9 bases spanning the gap. The CDR3 spells CASSLEGTTYEQYF. The CDR3 bases are TGTGCCAGCAGCTTAGAAGGCACCACCTACGAGCAGTACTTC.

The chain couples TRBV20-1 to TRBJ1-4; D not certain. CDR1 and CDR2 (germline): DFQATT, SNEGSKA (reference sequence). Trimming stripped 1 base from V and 2 bases from J, with 8 bases between. The CDR3 has 14 residues. CDR3 sequence: CSARGPGTNEKLFF. The DNA for the CDR3 is TGCAGTGCTAGAGGGCCGGGGACTAATGAAAAACTGTTTTTT.

J is TRBJ2-7 and V is TRBV7-2; D ambiguous. Trimming shortened V by 1 base and J by 5 bases, and 15 bases separated the two germline ends. The CDR3 length is 15 residues. CDR1 is SGHTA and CDR2 is FQGNSA in the germline V gene. The CDR3 reads CASSLGAVLSHEQYF. As DNA, the CDR3 is TGTGCCAGCAGCTTAGGGGCGGTTCTATCCCACGAGCAGTACTTC.

About this clonotype: An end of the junction differs from the germline gene, which may be a read error. The gene calls are TRBV12-3 or TRBV12-4 and TRBJ2-1, with D perhaps matching TRBD1 (6 bases). The CDR3 spans 15 residues. The DNA of the CDR3 is TGTGCCAGCAGTTTGGCGAGGGGGATTAACAATGAGCGGTTCTTC. It translates to CASSLARGINNERFF.

The gene calls are TRBV7-2 and TRBJ2-5; D might be TRBD1 (6 bases). Per germline, CDR1 SGHTA and CDR2 FQGNSA. This CDR3 contains 15 residues. Trimming cost V 8 bases and J 4 bases, with 20 bases left between them. The CDR3, as DNA: TGTGCCAGCGAAGACCGGGACACCCTCCGAGAGACCCAGTACTTC. Protein sequence: CASEDRDTLRETQYF.